A selection of T cell receptor beta chains follows, all from one sample in a study of CD8 T cells in Susac syndrome. TCRdb reprocessed the immunoSEQ multiplex PCR reads via MiXCR and lists one record per CDR3 protein. Seen here are over 100,000 distinct CDR3 sequences, about 95% observed once, and the top ten hold roughly 0.099%. The sequencing input was CD4+ T cells from PBMCs. The receptor source for this set is a human donor in good health. Both conserved end residues are part of each CDR3. The D gene is left open where the match is weak. Size values are once, few and many counts, or a class for expanded clones, and some rows have none.

CDR3 protein: CSVPGAGGNYGYTF
CDR3 DNA: TGCAGCGTTCCAGGGGCAGGGGGCAACTATGGCTACACCTTC
D gene: TRBD1
J gene: TRBJ1-2
V gene: TRBV29-1
clone size: .

CDR3 protein: CSGRGGAGEKLFF
CDR3 DNA: TGCAGCGGAAGGGGGGGCGCAGGCGAAAAACTGTTTTTT
D gene: .
J gene: TRBJ1-4
V gene: TRBV29-1
clone size: .

CDR3 protein: CASSVGSIQETQYF
CDR3 DNA: TGTGCCAGCAGCGTAGGCTCAATCCAAGAGACCCAGTACTTC
D gene: .
J gene: TRBJ2-5
V gene: TRBV9
clone size: .

CDR3 protein: CASSPGRGTYHEQFF
CDR3 DNA: TGCGCCAGCAGCCCCGGGCGTGGGACCTACCATGAGCAGTTCTTC
D gene: .
J gene: TRBJ2-1
V gene: TRBV4-3
clone size: .

CDR3 protein: CASSYGQNTEAFF
CDR3 DNA: TGTGCCAGCAGTTACGGACAAAACACTGAAGCTTTCTTT
D gene: .
J gene: TRBJ1-1
V gene: TRBV6-2/TRBV6-3
clone size: .

CDR3 protein: CASSPQGYTEAFF
CDR3 DNA: TGTGCCAGCAGTCCTCAGGGGTACACTGAAGCTTTCTTT
D gene: .
J gene: TRBJ1-1
V gene: TRBV6-2/TRBV6-3
clone size: .

CDR3 protein: CSARDLRGSGTEAFF
CDR3 DNA: TGCAGTGCTAGAGATTTAAGGGGCTCTGGCACTGAAGCTTTCTTT
D gene: .
J gene: TRBJ1-1
V gene: TRBV20-1
clone size: .

CDR3 protein: CAVMGRTDGYTF
CDR3 DNA: TGTGCCGTGATGGGACGGACGGACGGCTACACCTTC
D gene: .
J gene: TRBJ1-2
V gene: TRBV28
clone size: .

CDR3 protein: CASSLRQGFAGELFF
CDR3 DNA: TGTGCCAGCAGCTTACGACAGGGGTTCGCCGGGGAGCTGTTTTTT
D gene: TRBD1
J gene: TRBJ2-2
V gene: TRBV7-3
clone size: once

CDR3 protein: CSVGGVGKSSGNTIYF
CDR3 DNA: TGCAGCGTGGGGGGGGTAGGGAAGAGCTCTGGAAACACCATATATTTT
D gene: .
J gene: TRBJ1-3
V gene: TRBV29-1
clone size: .

CDR3 protein: CASSIGGLAGDSYEQYF
CDR3 DNA: TGTGCCAGTAGTATAGGCGGACTAGCGGGGGACTCCTACGAGCAGTACTTC
D gene: TRBD2
J gene: TRBJ2-7
V gene: TRBV19
clone size: .

CDR3 protein: CASSRDGREAFF
CDR3 DNA: TGTGCCAGCAGCCGGGACGGGCGGGAAGCTTTCTTT
D gene: .
J gene: TRBJ1-1
V gene: TRBV2
clone size: .

CDR3 protein: CASSLVRGYQYF
CDR3 DNA: TGTGCCAGCAGCTTAGTCCGGGGCTATCAGTACTTC
D gene: .
J gene: TRBJ2-4
V gene: TRBV7-9
clone size: .

CDR3 protein: CASSQARRTYEQYF
CDR3 DNA: TGTGCCAGCAGCCAAGCCAGGAGAACCTACGAGCAGTACTTC
D gene: .
J gene: TRBJ2-7
V gene: TRBV3-1
clone size: .

CDR3 protein: CASSPSGQGPYGYTF
CDR3 DNA: TGCGCCAGCAGCCCCAGCGGACAGGGTCCCTATGGCTACACCTTC
D gene: TRBD1
J gene: TRBJ1-2
V gene: TRBV4-3
clone size: .

CDR3 protein: CASSSQGASYEQYF
CDR3 DNA: TGCGCCAGCAGCTCACAGGGGGCCTCCTACGAGCAGTACTTC
D gene: TRBD1
J gene: TRBJ2-7
V gene: TRBV5-1
clone size: .

CDR3 protein: CASSPKGTGRQETQYF
CDR3 DNA: TGTGCCAGCAGCCCAAAGGGGACAGGCAGACAAGAGACCCAGTACTTC
D gene: TRBD1
J gene: TRBJ2-5
V gene: TRBV3-1
clone size: once

CDR3 protein: CSVGATYGYTF
CDR3 DNA: TGCAGCGTTGGGGCAACCTATGGCTACACCTTC
D gene: .
J gene: TRBJ1-2
V gene: TRBV29-1
clone size: .

CDR3 protein: CASSFQGIPAFF
CDR3 DNA: TGTGCCAGCAGCTTCCAGGGAATTCCGGCTTTCTTT
D gene: .
J gene: TRBJ1-1
V gene: TRBV11-3
clone size: .

CDR3 protein: CASSFHPGDSGYTF
CDR3 DNA: TGTGCCAGCAGTTTCCACCCAGGGGACTCGGGCTACACCTTC
D gene: .
J gene: TRBJ1-2
V gene: TRBV27
clone size: .

CDR3 protein: CASSREIQETQYF
CDR3 DNA: TGTGCCAGCTCACGAGAGATTCAAGAGACCCAGTACTTC
D gene: .
J gene: TRBJ2-5
V gene: TRBV18
clone size: .

CDR3 protein: CASNPNRVDGNTIYF
CDR3 DNA: TGTGCCAGCAACCCAAACAGGGTTGATGGAAACACCATATATTTT
D gene: .
J gene: TRBJ1-3
V gene: TRBV2
clone size: .

CDR3 protein: CASKPRSYDETQYF
CDR3 DNA: TGTGCCAGCAAACCTCGGAGCTACGACGAGACCCAGTACTTC
D gene: .
J gene: TRBJ2-5
V gene: TRBV11-3
clone size: .

CDR3 protein: CSAQDNNYGYTF
CDR3 DNA: TGCAGTGCGCAGGACAATAACTATGGCTACACCTTC
D gene: .
J gene: TRBJ1-2
V gene: TRBV20-1
clone size: .

CDR3 protein: CASSAVQVPTTTEAFF
CDR3 DNA: TGTGCCAGCAGCGCCGTACAGGTTCCGACAACCACTGAAGCTTTCTTT
D gene: .
J gene: TRBJ1-1
V gene: TRBV9
clone size: .

CDR3 protein: CASSRQETQYF
CDR3 DNA: TGTGCCAGCAGCCGCCAAGAGACCCAGTACTTC
D gene: .
J gene: TRBJ2-5
V gene: TRBV7-9
clone size: few

CDR3 protein: CASGPIEGIYEQYF
CDR3 DNA: TGTGCCAGCGGACCCATTGAAGGTATTTACGAGCAGTACTTC
D gene: .
J gene: TRBJ2-7
V gene: TRBV12-3/TRBV12-4
clone size: once

CDR3 protein: CASSLGLLSNQPQHF
CDR3 DNA: TGTGCCAGCAGCTTAGGACTGCTTAGCAATCAGCCCCAGCATTTT
D gene: .
J gene: TRBJ1-5
V gene: TRBV7-2
clone size: .

CDR3 protein: CASSPLGTYEKLFF
CDR3 DNA: TGTGCCAGCAGCCCCCTCGGGACATATGAAAAACTGTTTTTT
D gene: .
J gene: TRBJ1-4
V gene: TRBV7-2
clone size: .

CDR3 protein: CASSSDLQYSWAALNTEAFF
CDR3 DNA: TGTGCCAGCAGCTCCGACCTCCAATATTCGTGGGCAGCGCTGAACACTGAAGCTTTCTTT
D gene: .
J gene: TRBJ1-1
V gene: TRBV5-6
clone size: .

CDR3 protein: CAWSVWRGYPINEQFF
CDR3 DNA: TGTGCCTGGAGTGTATGGCGGGGGTACCCGATCAATGAGCAGTTCTTC
D gene: TRBD2
J gene: TRBJ2-1
V gene: TRBV30
clone size: .

CDR3 protein: CASSATSGGPYEQYF
CDR3 DNA: TGCGCCAGCAGCGCCACTAGCGGGGGCCCTTACGAGCAGTACTTC
D gene: TRBD2
J gene: TRBJ2-7
V gene: TRBV5-1
clone size: .

CDR3 protein: CASSLVKDRGIEAFF
CDR3 DNA: TGTGCCAGCAGCTTAGTTAAAGACAGGGGGATTGAAGCTTTCTTT
D gene: TRBD1
J gene: TRBJ1-1
V gene: TRBV7-2
clone size: .

CDR3 protein: CASSLRSTSGDEGADTQYF
CDR3 DNA: TGTGCCAGCAGCTTAAGGTCCACTAGCGGGGACGAGGGGGCAGATACGCAGTATTTT
D gene: TRBD2
J gene: TRBJ2-3
V gene: TRBV7-2
clone size: .

CDR3 protein: CASRSTKRYEQYF
CDR3 DNA: TGTGCCAGCAGATCCACTAAGAGATACGAGCAGTACTTC
D gene: .
J gene: TRBJ2-7
V gene: TRBV6-5
clone size: .

CDR3 protein: CASSFPGSQYF
CDR3 DNA: TGTGCCAGCAGCTTCCCAGGAAGCCAGTACTTC
D gene: .
J gene: TRBJ2-5
V gene: TRBV7-2
clone size: .

CDR3 protein: CASSNGGLAFRSYEQYF
CDR3 DNA: TGTGCCAGCAGCAACGGGGGACTAGCGTTCCGTTCCTACGAGCAGTACTTC
D gene: TRBD2
J gene: TRBJ2-7
V gene: TRBV6-2/TRBV6-3
clone size: .

CDR3 protein: CASSLPENEQFF
CDR3 DNA: TGCGCCAGCAGCTTGCCCGAAAATGAGCAGTTCTTC
D gene: .
J gene: TRBJ2-1
V gene: TRBV5-1
clone size: .

CDR3 protein: CASRRTLKGDEQYF
CDR3 DNA: TGTGCCAGCAGACGGACTCTAAAGGGGGACGAGCAGTACTTC
D gene: .
J gene: TRBJ2-7
V gene: TRBV28
clone size: .

CDR3 protein: CASSPQGQGGRYEQYF
CDR3 DNA: TGTGCCAGCTCACCACAGGGGCAGGGCGGCAGATACGAGCAGTACTTC
D gene: .
J gene: TRBJ2-7
V gene: TRBV18
clone size: .

CDR3 protein: CASSLNQGANTEAFF
CDR3 DNA: TGCGCCAGCAGCTTGAATCAGGGAGCGAACACTGAAGCTTTCTTT
D gene: .
J gene: TRBJ1-1
V gene: TRBV5-1
clone size: .

CDR3 protein: CASSLAYGVYSPLHF
CDR3 DNA: TGCGCCAGCAGCTTGGCCTACGGGGTCTATTCACCCCTCCACTTT
D gene: .
J gene: TRBJ1-6
V gene: TRBV5-1
clone size: .

CDR3 protein: CATSRVGYGYTF
CDR3 DNA: TGTGCCACCAGCAGAGTAGGTTATGGCTACACCTTC
D gene: .
J gene: TRBJ1-2
V gene: TRBV15
clone size: .

CDR3 protein: CAWIVQGLNTEAFF
CDR3 DNA: TGTGCCTGGATTGTACAGGGTTTGAACACTGAAGCTTTCTTT
D gene: .
J gene: TRBJ1-1
V gene: TRBV30
clone size: .

CDR3 protein: CASSSPDSYEQYF
CDR3 DNA: TGTGCCAGCAGCTCCCCGGACAGCTACGAGCAGTACTTC
D gene: .
J gene: TRBJ2-7
V gene: TRBV7-2
clone size: .

CDR3 protein: CAIREDYEQYF
CDR3 DNA: TGTGCCATCAGGGAAGACTACGAGCAGTACTTC
D gene: .
J gene: TRBJ2-7
V gene: TRBV10-3
clone size: .

CDR3 protein: CASSAAGELFF
CDR3 DNA: TGTGCCAGCAGCGCCGCCGGGGAGCTGTTTTTT
D gene: .
J gene: TRBJ2-2
V gene: TRBV9
clone size: .

CDR3 protein: CASRLADTQYF
CDR3 DNA: TGTGCCAGCAGACTAGCAGATACGCAGTATTTT
D gene: .
J gene: TRBJ2-3
V gene: TRBV12-3/TRBV12-4
clone size: .

CDR3 protein: CASSEREINQPQHF
CDR3 DNA: TGTGCCAGCTCCGAGAGAGAGATCAATCAGCCCCAGCATTTT
D gene: .
J gene: TRBJ1-5
V gene: TRBV28
clone size: .

CDR3 protein: CASSSTALTRPGPQETQYF
CDR3 DNA: TGCGCCAGCAGCTCCACAGCTTTGACTAGACCAGGTCCCCAAGAGACCCAGTACTTC
D gene: .
J gene: TRBJ2-5
V gene: TRBV5-1
clone size: .

CDR3 protein: CASSELPGTGRADTQYF
CDR3 DNA: TGTGCCAGCAGTGAACTCCCCGGGACAGGGAGAGCAGATACGCAGTATTTT
D gene: TRBD1
J gene: TRBJ2-3
V gene: TRBV2
clone size: once

CDR3 protein: CASSLGARSQNNQPQHF
CDR3 DNA: TGTGCCAGCAGCTTAGGCGCTAGATCACAAAACAATCAGCCCCAGCATTTT
D gene: .
J gene: TRBJ1-5
V gene: TRBV11-2
clone size: .

CDR3 protein: CASSPPWTVRMETQYF
CDR3 DNA: TGTGCCAGCAGTCCACCCTGGACCGTGCGGATGGAGACCCAGTACTTC
D gene: .
J gene: TRBJ2-5
V gene: TRBV27
clone size: .

CDR3 protein: CATSRDGGGRNTGELFF
CDR3 DNA: TGTGCCACCAGCAGAGATGGCGGGGGGAGGAACACCGGGGAGCTGTTTTTT
D gene: TRBD2
J gene: TRBJ2-2
V gene: TRBV15
clone size: .

CDR3 protein: CASSFVPTKNIQYF
CDR3 DNA: TGTGCCAGCAGTTTTGTACCTACCAAAAACATTCAGTACTTC
D gene: .
J gene: TRBJ2-4
V gene: TRBV28
clone size: .

CDR3 protein: CASSPRGLGGEQYF
CDR3 DNA: TGCGCCAGCAGCCCCCGGGGCCTAGGGGGCGAGCAGTACTTC
D gene: .
J gene: TRBJ2-7
V gene: TRBV5-1
clone size: .

CDR3 protein: CASSLATSGLYNEQFF
CDR3 DNA: TGCGCCAGCAGCTTGGCGACTAGCGGGTTGTACAATGAGCAGTTCTTC
D gene: TRBD2
J gene: TRBJ2-1
V gene: TRBV5-1
clone size: .

CDR3 protein: CASSVLAGAFYEQYF
CDR3 DNA: TGTGCCAGCAGTGTACTAGCGGGGGCCTTTTACGAGCAGTACTTC
D gene: TRBD2
J gene: TRBJ2-7
V gene: TRBV3-1
clone size: .

CDR3 protein: CSAASPRDSSYEQYF
CDR3 DNA: TGCAGTGCTGCCTCTCCCCGGGACAGCTCCTACGAGCAGTACTTC
D gene: TRBD1
J gene: TRBJ2-7
V gene: TRBV20-1
clone size: .